This T cell receptor beta chain was recovered during a study of T-cell memory formation after mild COVID-19 (dated by TCRdb to the early 2020s). In the study overall: Most TCR sequence clusters were specific to one of the two donors. T-cell clones expanding and contracting after mild COVID-19 in two donors were tracked by longitudinal TCRalpha and TCRbeta repertoire sequencing. The cohort comprised two young, previously healthy adult volunteers, one female and one male.

The listed sequencing device is Illumina NovaSeq 6000. Using 5'RACE with constant-segment primers, TCRalpha and TCRbeta cDNA libraries were constructed, with sample barcodes and unique molecular identifiers added in the process. RNA was extracted from every sample with Trizol reagent. Libraries were amplified in two PCR steps, with a second sample barcode and Illumina TruSeq adapters added in the second step. Sequencing of the libraries was done on an Illumina NovaSeq, producing 2 x 150 bp paired-end reads. The study's own analysis went as follows. Demultiplexing of reads and collapsing into UMI-guided consensus sequences were performed with migec v1.2.7. Using mixcr v2.1.11, UMI consensuses were aligned to TRA and TRB V and J templates and then assembled into clonotypes. Clonotypes were classified as expanded or contracted when called significant by both edgeR and NoisET, with noise models trained on biological replicates. edgeR calls used a false discovery rate-adjusted p below 0.01 and a log2 fold-change threshold of 1. PCA with hierarchical clustering of max-normalized trajectories of the 1000 most abundant clonotypes was used as exploratory dynamics analysis. Separately sequenced CD4+ and CD8+ repertoires were used to assign a CD4 or CD8 phenotype to each responding clone. TCRdb reran the public reads through fastp at Q25 and MiXCR, keeping productive beta chains. Each entry is one CDR3 protein sequence, shown with its most common DNA and genes. TCRdb, not the original authors, processed these V and J calls. A total of 550,000 to 700,000 distinct CDR3 sequences appear in this sample, 17% of them only once. The leading ten clones occupy about 8.1% of the sample.

This clonotype was counted at least ten times. There is no known antigen for this receptor. Base qualities are not provided; no much larger clone lies one nucleotide away. Ficoll-Paque density gradient centrifugation was used to isolate PBMCs. V is trimmed back by 4 bases and J by 1 base, and the junction contains 22 bases that no gene match accounts for. There are 20 amino acids in the CDR3, from cysteine to phenylalanine inclusive. Only the CDR3 DNA stays, 60 bases, in frame from base 1. The CDR1 and CDR2 encoded by the germline V gene are SGHRS and YFSETQ. What the research found in general, with its limitations: SARS-CoV-2 specificity was not confirmed for the second-wave clones peaking on day 37. Contracting CD4+ clones appeared mostly in the CM and EM memory subsets, whereas CD8+ clones were enriched in EMRA. The study covered only a couple of mild cases, and larger cohorts including severe cases with pre-infection samples were considered necessary. Balanced CD4/CD8 phenotypes were observed for clones contracting from day 15 to 85, whereas a bias towards CD4+ was observed for a second wave of clones expanding from day 15 to 37. Some responding clones were detected in pre-infection memory, which suggested that pre-existing cross-reactive memory T cells had joined the SARS-CoV-2 response.

Sequences were obtained from PBMCs or a T cell subset sorted from them (not recorded which). This TCR was recovered from an adult woman who had mild COVID-19 (a few samples of this study predate the infection). The sample titles of this study are shuffled in the database, so cell type and time point are left out; the donor was told from shared clones. This sequence uses TRBV5-1 and TRBJ2-7; the junction holds 8 bases that match TRBD2. The sequenced DNA is TGCGCCAGCAGCAAATCAAACTCACCATTCGGGACTAGTCTTTCCTACGAGCAGTACTTC. This translates into CASSKSNSPFGTSLSYEQYF.